These T cell receptor beta chains were read from a single sample in a study of blood T cell repertoires in COVID-19. This table comes from immunoSEQ multiplex PCR, and its TCRdb copy is limited to in-frame clones, with some not included. Of roughly 200,000 clones listed, around nine tenths are singletons. The sample taken for sequencing was peripheral blood. The receptor set was obtained from a man in his sixties with acute or convalescent COVID-19. Both conserved end residues are part of each CDR3. Fields, in order: V gene, D gene, J gene, clone size, CDR3 protein, CDR3 DNA. A D gene is named only where the DNA matches it firmly. The listing skips clone size in some rows; elsewhere it reads once, few, many or a size class.

TRBV24-1	TRBD2	TRBJ2-7	once	CATSDPGGWNEQYF	TGTGCCACCAGTGACCCGGGGGGGTGGAACGAGCAGTACTTC
TRBV14	TRBD1	TRBJ1-2	once	CASSQVPGGDGYTF	TGTGCCAGCAGCCAAGTGCCAGGGGGAGACGGCTACACCTTC
TRBV28	TRBD2	TRBJ2-2	once	CASSFSAGGLGGELFF	TGTGCCAGCAGTTTTTCAGCGGGGGGGCTAGGCGGGGAGCTGTTTTTT
TRBV3-1/TRBV3-2	-	TRBJ2-5	-	CASSHGEETQYF	TGTGCCAGCAGCCACGGGGAGGAGACCCAGTACTTC
TRBV13	TRBD1	TRBJ2-2	-	CASSLLAGTGRTGELFF	TGTGCCAGCAGCCTGCTGGCCGGGACAGGGCGCACCGGGGAGCTGTTTTTT
TRBV6-2/TRBV6-3	TRBD1	TRBJ2-7	-	CASSWIEGQATYEQYF	TGTGCCAGCAGTTGGATTGAAGGACAGGCCACCTACGAGCAGTACTTC
TRBV29-1	TRBD2	TRBJ2-7	once	CSVGGLAGGPLALYEQYF	TGCAGCGTTGGCGGACTAGCGGGGGGGCCTTTAGCCCTCTACGAGCAGTACTTC
TRBV6-5	-	TRBJ1-1	-	CASIPAGRITEAFF	TGTGCCAGCATCCCGGCAGGGAGGATCACTGAAGCTTTCTTT
TRBV19	-	TRBJ1-1	-	CASSADSWAEAFF	TGTGCCAGTAGTGCCGACTCCTGGGCTGAAGCTTTCTTT
TRBV12-5	TRBD1	TRBJ2-7	-	CATIQGSPYEQYF	TGTGCTACAATACAGGGGTCCCCCTACGAGCAGTACTTC
TRBV3-1/TRBV3-2	-	TRBJ1-2	-	CASSQPRPTANYGYTF	TGTGCCAGCAGCCAACCCCGTCCGACAGCAAACTATGGCTACACCTTC
TRBV27	TRBD1	TRBJ2-2	-	CASSLSRQGSITGELFF	TGTGCCAGCAGTTTATCTAGACAGGGCTCGATAACCGGGGAGCTGTTTTTT
TRBV11-1	-	TRBJ2-1	once	CASSLAGAYYNEQFF	TGTGCCAGCAGCTTAGCGGGGGCTTACTACAATGAGCAGTTCTTC
TRBV18	TRBD2	TRBJ2-1	-	CASSPQPGLGLNEQFF	TGTGCCAGCTCACCGCAGCCGGGACTAGGCCTTAATGAGCAGTTCTTC
TRBV6-1	-	TRBJ2-7	-	CASSETPGPYEQYF	TGTGCCAGCAGTGAAACCCCAGGCCCATACGAGCAGTACTTC
TRBV7-6	-	TRBJ1-3	-	CASSSLGAISGNTIYF	TGTGCCAGCAGCTCGCTTGGGGCTATCTCTGGAAACACCATATATTTT
TRBV7-8	-	TRBJ1-1	once	CASSLAPKGVNTEAFF	TGTGCCAGCAGCTTAGCGCCCAAGGGAGTGAACACTGAAGCTTTCTTT
TRBV7-9	-	TRBJ1-3	-	CASSSRGSGNTIYF	TGTGCCAGCAGCTCCCGGGGGTCTGGAAACACCATATATTTT
TRBV9	-	TRBJ1-5	few	CASSLPTREALGQPQHF	TGTGCCAGCAGCCTCCCGACGCGGGAGGCCTTAGGGCAGCCCCAGCATTTT
TRBV5-5	TRBD1	TRBJ1-2	-	CASSLLRTGDPWYGYTF	TGTGCCAGCAGCCTACTTCGGACAGGGGATCCTTGGTATGGCTACACCTTC
TRBV19	-	TRBJ2-5	-	CASSIDGSSKETQYF	TGTGCCAGTAGTATAGATGGTAGTTCGAAAGAGACCCAGTACTTC
TRBV18	-	TRBJ2-2	-	CASSRRSQTLNTGELFF	TGTGCCAGCTCACGACGGTCCCAGACTCTAAACACCGGGGAGCTGTTTTTT
TRBV7-6	TRBD2	TRBJ2-3	once	CASSLARGVGTDTQYF	TGTGCCAGCAGCTTAGCGCGGGGGGTAGGGACAGATACGCAGTATTTT
TRBV20-1	-	TRBJ2-7	-	CSARAYEQYF	TGCAGTGCTAGAGCTTACGAGCAGTACTTC
TRBV13	TRBD1	TRBJ1-5	-	CASSLEGQGLSNQPQHF	TGTGCCAGCAGCCTAGAGGGACAGGGTTTGAGCAATCAGCCCCAGCATTTT
TRBV6-2/TRBV6-3	-	TRBJ1-5	-	CASSSFPAGGNQPQHF	TGTGCCAGCAGTTCGTTCCCGGCGGGCGGCAATCAGCCCCAGCATTTT
TRBV7-2	TRBD1	TRBJ1-6	-	CASSSGQVNSPLHF	TGTGCCAGCAGCTCGGGACAGGTTAATTCACCCCTCCACTTT
TRBV7-2	-	TRBJ2-5	once	CASSLPPKRVTETQYF	TGTGCCAGCAGCTTACCCCCCAAGCGTGTTACAGAGACCCAGTACTTC
TRBV9	-	TRBJ2-7	-	CASSGVGGAYEQYF	TGTGCCAGCAGCGGAGTCGGGGGTGCCTACGAGCAGTACTTC
TRBV19	-	TRBJ2-1	-	CASIGRTERGYNEQFF	TGTGCCAGTATCGGGAGAACTGAGCGCGGATACAATGAGCAGTTCTTC
TRBV5-1	TRBD1	TRBJ2-7	-	CASKPGTDRFEQYF	TGCGCCAGCAAACCCGGGACAGACCGGTTCGAGCAGTACTTC
TRBV24-1	TRBD2	TRBJ2-5	-	CATSVGLGAGETQYF	TGTGCCACCAGTGTTGGACTAGGGGCTGGAGAGACCCAGTACTTC
TRBV7-8	-	TRBJ1-2	-	CASSLERRGEGYTF	TGTGCCAGCAGCTTGGAGAGGCGGGGGGAAGGCTACACCTTC
TRBV6-1	-	TRBJ2-5	-	CASSAGSGLVPETQYF	TGTGCCAGCAGTGCGGGGTCGGGACTCGTCCCGGAGACCCAGTACTTC
TRBV28	TRBD2	TRBJ2-1	-	CASSTLAGGRNEQFF	TGTGCCAGCAGCACACTAGCGGGGGGGCGCAATGAGCAGTTCTTC
TRBV29-1	TRBD2	TRBJ2-5	-	CSGQTSGGETQYF	TGCAGCGGACAGACTAGCGGGGGGGAGACCCAGTACTTC
TRBV19	-	TRBJ2-7	-	CASSRAGAYEQYF	TGTGCCAGTAGTAGGGCAGGGGCCTACGAGCAGTACTTC
TRBV27	-	TRBJ2-3	few	CASPPKSRHTDTQYF	TGTGCCAGCCCCCCTAAGTCCAGGCACACAGATACGCAGTATTTT
TRBV18	-	TRBJ1-1	-	CASSSLGGTEAFF	TGTGCCAGCTCTAGCCTCGGGGGGACTGAAGCTTTCTTT
TRBV5-4	-	TRBJ2-3	-	CASSLSQRVGAQYF	TGTGCCAGCAGCTTGTCCCAGCGGGTCGGAGCGCAGTATTTT
TRBV9	-	TRBJ2-3	-	CASSVEVATRTDTQYF	TGTGCCAGCAGCGTAGAGGTAGCGACTCGCACAGATACGCAGTATTTT
TRBV6-1	TRBD1	TRBJ1-6	-	CASRSQGFGNSPLHF	TGTGCCAGCAGATCACAGGGGTTCGGTAATTCACCCCTCCACTTT
TRBV7-6	-	TRBJ2-5	-	CASSPTGVRETQYF	TGTGCCAGCAGCCCAACGGGGGTTCGAGAGACCCAGTACTTC
TRBV9	TRBD1	TRBJ2-1	-	CASSARGLEQFF	TGTGCCAGCAGCGCTAGGGGGCTTGAGCAGTTCTTC
TRBV2	-	TRBJ1-4	few	CASSERGARKTNEKLFF	TGTGCCAGCAGTGAACGGGGGGCGCGGAAAACTAATGAAAAACTGTTTTTT
TRBV3-1/TRBV3-2	TRBD1	TRBJ1-4	-	CASSQDSGGGEKLFF	TGTGCCAGCAGCCAAGACTCAGGGGGAGGTGAAAAACTGTTTTTT
TRBV5-1	-	TRBJ1-3	-	CASSLRQASGNTIYF	TGCGCCAGCAGCCTTAGACAGGCCTCTGGAAACACCATATATTTT
TRBV18	-	TRBJ1-3	-	CASSPTSAGSGNTIYF	TGTGCCAGCTCACCGACGTCCGCGGGGTCTGGAAACACCATATATTTT
TRBV27	TRBD1	TRBJ2-6	-	CASRKDRVLANVLTF	TGTGCCAGCAGAAAGGACAGGGTCTTGGCCAACGTCCTGACTTTC
TRBV7-2	TRBD1	TRBJ1-4	-	CASSSQGQGARGEKLFF	TGTGCCAGCAGCAGCCAGGGACAGGGGGCGCGAGGTGAAAAACTGTTTTTT
TRBV19	-	TRBJ1-2	-	CASSFRDGGAGYTF	TGTGCCAGTAGTTTCCGGGACGGGGGAGCCGGCTACACCTTC
TRBV27	TRBD1	TRBJ1-2	-	CASSFFPGQERGYTF	TGTGCCAGCAGTTTTTTCCCAGGACAGGAGCGGGGCTACACCTTC
TRBV5-1	-	TRBJ2-2	-	CASSFYGGPANTGELFF	TGCGCCAGCAGCTTTTACGGGGGGCCTGCGAACACCGGGGAGCTGTTTTTT
TRBV3-1/TRBV3-2	-	TRBJ1-1	-	CASSGQGLFPEAFF	TGTGCCAGCTCGGGGCAGGGGTTATTTCCTGAAGCTTTCTTT
TRBV12-3/TRBV12-4	-	TRBJ2-3	-	CASSHGSTDTQYF	TGTGCCAGCAGTCACGGGTCGACGGATACGCAGTATTTT
TRBV7-2	-	TRBJ2-1	-	CASSLVTGLKNEQFF	TGTGCCAGCAGCTTAGTGACAGGACTGAAGAATGAGCAGTTCTTC
TRBV6-2/TRBV6-3	-	TRBJ2-1	once	CASSSGFNEQFF	TGTGCCAGCAGCTCGGGGTTCAATGAGCAGTTCTTC
TRBV28	TRBD1	TRBJ1-5	-	CASSRTGGGLLPQHF	TGTGCCAGCAGTCGGACAGGGGGCGGCCTCTTGCCCCAGCATTTT
TRBV7-9	TRBD1	TRBJ1-5	-	CASSLEGQNQPQHF	TGTGCCAGCAGCTTAGAGGGACAGAATCAGCCCCAGCATTTT